The rows below give T cell receptor beta chains drawn from one sample of a study of T cell responses to AZD1222 COVID-19 vaccine. Generated by immunoSEQ multiplex PCR, the TCRdb table keeps only in-frame clones and is missing some. This table holds over 150,000 clones, around 87% found once. The sample in question was peripheral blood, obtained on day 0 of AZD1222 vaccination. All receptors come from an adult in good health. Both conserved end residues are part of each CDR3. A D gene is named only where the DNA matches it firmly. Rows give clone size only sometimes, using once, few, many, or a class for an expanded clone.

TRBV18,NA,NA,TRBJ2-7,CASSPPNTRGGRYEQYF,TGTGCCAGCTCACCACCAAACACCCGAGGGGGACGGTACGAGCAGTACTTC
TRBV11-3,NA,NA,TRBJ2-7,CASSKGRDYEQYF,TGTGCCAGCAGCAAAGGACGAGACTACGAGCAGTACTTC
TRBV5-1,once,TRBD1,TRBJ2-5,CASRNSGGQETQYF,TGCGCCAGCAGAAATTCAGGGGGCCAAGAGACCCAGTACTTC
TRBV27,NA,NA,TRBJ2-1,CASRPITSYNEQFF,TGTGCCAGCAGACCTATCACCTCCTACAATGAGCAGTTCTTC
TRBV28,once,NA,TRBJ1-1,CASSLYGGRNTEAFF,TGTGCCAGCAGTTTATATGGAGGGAGGAACACTGAAGCTTTCTTT
TRBV29-1,NA,NA,TRBJ2-3,CSADGDTQYF,TGCAGCGCTGATGGAGATACGCAGTATTTT
TRBV5-1,NA,TRBD1,TRBJ1-1,CASSLDRGGTEAFF,TGCGCCAGCAGCTTGGACAGGGGGGGAACTGAAGCTTTCTTT
TRBV5-4,NA,TRBD1,TRBJ1-4,CASSLGTGGDRTNEKLFF,TGTGCCAGCAGCTTAGGGACAGGGGGCGATCGGACTAATGAAAAACTGTTTTTT
TRBV19,NA,NA,TRBJ1-2,CASSIWGRERGYTF,TGTGCCAGTAGTATATGGGGCAGGGAACGTGGCTACACCTTC
TRBV5-1,NA,NA,TRBJ1-6,CASSGEGGSPLHF,TGCGCCAGCAGCGGAGAGGGGGGTTCACCCCTCCACTTT
TRBV5-1,NA,NA,TRBJ1-4,CASSFSPGGNEKLFF,TGCGCCAGCAGCTTTTCACCAGGAGGGAATGAAAAACTGTTTTTT
TRBV2,NA,TRBD2,TRBJ2-2,CASSVGGRNTGELFF,TGTGCCAGCAGTGTAGGCGGGAGGAACACCGGGGAGCTGTTTTTT
TRBV28,NA,NA,TRBJ2-4,CASTPVQGGKNIQYF,TGTGCCAGCACCCCGGTCCAGGGGGGTAAGAACATTCAGTACTTC
TRBV7-2,NA,NA,TRBJ2-2,CASSPRTTGPGELFF,TGTGCCAGCAGCCCCAGGACAACAGGCCCCGGGGAGCTGTTTTTT
TRBV28,NA,NA,TRBJ1-2,CASRRPGSYGYTF,TGTGCCAGCAGGAGGCCAGGGTCCTATGGCTACACCTTC
TRBV7-6,few,NA,TRBJ1-1,CASSLDPPGGSFYTEAFF,TGTGCCAGCAGCTTAGACCCCCCGGGGGGGTCATTCTACACTGAAGCTTTCTTT
TRBV27,once,NA,TRBJ2-3,CASSLSGPGATDTQYF,TGTGCCAGCAGTTTATCGGGCCCAGGGGCAACAGATACGCAGTATTTT
TRBV15,NA,TRBD2,TRBJ2-1,CATRESQGGSSYNEQFF,TGTGCCACCAGGGAAAGCCAAGGCGGGAGCTCCTACAATGAGCAGTTCTTC
TRBV27,NA,TRBD2,TRBJ2-1,CASSSRLADSNEQFF,TGTGCCAGCAGTTCCCGACTAGCGGACAGCAATGAGCAGTTCTTC
TRBV3-1/TRBV3-2,few,TRBD2,TRBJ2-1,CASSQGFRGLAYNEQFF,TGTGCCAGCAGCCAAGGGTTTAGGGGACTAGCCTACAATGAGCAGTTCTTC
TRBV15,NA,NA,TRBJ2-7,CATRAAPGLLSYEQYF,TGTGCCACCAGAGCAGCCCCGGGACTTCTCTCCTACGAGCAGTACTTC
TRBV12-3/TRBV12-4,NA,NA,TRBJ1-2,CASSFVGVGYTF,TGTGCCAGCAGTTTTGTTGGGGTTGGCTACACCTTC
TRBV25-1,NA,NA,TRBJ1-1,CASSGLGNTEAFF,TGTGCCAGCAGTGGGCTCGGGAACACTGAAGCTTTCTTT
TRBV28,NA,NA,TRBJ1-2,CASSFSGVYGYTF,TGTGCCAGCAGTTTCTCCGGGGTCTATGGCTACACCTTC
TRBV7-7,NA,NA,TRBJ2-5,CASSLGGLAASETQYF,TGTGCCAGCAGCTTAGGGGGGCTAGCGGCCTCTGAGACCCAGTACTTC
TRBV13,NA,TRBD2,TRBJ2-7,CASSSSASGRAVTPVQYF,TGTGCCAGCAGCTCTAGCGCTAGCGGGAGGGCCGTTACCCCGGTGCAGTACTTC
TRBV16,NA,NA,TRBJ2-2,CASSQSGGTGELFF,TGTGCCAGCAGCCAATCAGGAGGAACCGGGGAGCTGTTTTTT
TRBV5-5,once,NA,TRBJ1-2,CASSLQTGYYGYTF,TGTGCCAGCAGCCTACAAACAGGGTACTATGGCTACACCTTC